This passage covers 2 T cell receptor beta chains from one sample sequenced in a study of blood T cell repertoires in COVID-19. The data were produced by immunoSEQ multiplex PCR, yet TCRdb's version contains in-frame clones alone and is incomplete. The data show a few hundred thousand clones, 75% to 90% seen once. Specimen: peripheral blood. Receptor source: a woman aged 55-75 years with COVID-19, enrolled during active disease.

The chain has TRBV7-2 and TRBJ2-7, with 8 bases aligning to TRBD1. Germline V gene data show CDR1 as SGHTA and CDR2 as FQGNSA. Trimming cost V 5 bases and J 5 bases; bases outside gene matches: 11. The CDR3 extends over 15 amino acids. The CDR3: CASSPYGQGGDEQYF. The CDR3 nucleotides are TGTGCCAGCAGCCCGTACGGACAGGGAGGTGACGAGCAGTACTTC.

The chain joins TRBV18 to TRBJ1-2, with D perhaps matching TRBD1 (5 bases). Germline loops: CDR1 KGHSH, CDR2 LQKENI. V was trimmed by 5 bases and J by 8 bases, leaving 18 bases between them. CDR3 size: 14 residues. The CDR3 nucleotides read TGTGCCAGCTCAGATCGGACAATCCCGATAGGCTACACCTTC. Translating it yields CASSDRTIPIGYTF.